This is a list of T cell receptor beta chains from one sample in a study of blood T cell repertoires in COVID-19. Repertoires were generated with immunoSEQ multiplex PCR, while TCRdb's copy carries only in-frame clones and drops some. The top ten clones hold roughly 15% of a sample with just over 90,000 clones, about 80% of them seen once. Specimen: peripheral blood. All receptors come from a human donor in a cohort sampled during active COVID-19. CDR3s include the opening cysteine and the closing phenylalanine or tryptophan. D genes are given only for firm matches. For some rows the clone size is stated as once, few or many, or as a class when expanded; others skip it.

TGTGCCAGCAGTTACTCCTCTTCGGGAATTCGGGAGACCCAGTACTTC,CASSYSSSGIRETQYF,TRBJ2-5,.,.,TRBV6-6
TGTGCCAGCAGCTTACAACAGGGACTAGCGGGAGGCAATGAGCAGTTCTTC,CASSLQQGLAGGNEQFF,TRBJ2-1,TRBD2,few,TRBV5-6
TGTGCCAGCAGCCAAGATCGTGGCAGGGCGCAGTATTTT,CASSQDRGRAQYF,TRBJ2-3,.,once,TRBV3-1/TRBV3-2
TGTGCCAGCAGCTTAGTGCTAGCAGATACGCAGTATTTT,CASSLVLADTQYF,TRBJ2-3,.,.,TRBV7-2
TGTGCCAGCAGTTCCCTCCGAAACACCATATATTTT,CASSSLRNTIYF,TRBJ1-3,.,.,TRBV28
TGTGCCAGCAGCCCACTTGATAAGTCAGGCTACACCTTC,CASSPLDKSGYTF,TRBJ1-2,.,.,TRBV7-8
TGTGCCAGCAGTTATTCGACATCCCAAGAGACCCAGTACTTC,CASSYSTSQETQYF,TRBJ2-5,.,.,TRBV6-5
TGTGCCAGCAGCGTAGGGAAGGGGTGGAATGAGCAGTTCTTC,CASSVGKGWNEQFF,TRBJ2-1,.,.,TRBV9
TGTGCCAGCAGCTCACTGACAGGGATGGGACCCGGACTGTTTTTT,CASSSLTGMGPGLFF,TRBJ1-4,TRBD1,.,TRBV3-1/TRBV3-2
TGTGCCAGCAGCTACCCCGGACAGGGAAGCGAGCAGTACTTC,CASSYPGQGSEQYF,TRBJ2-7,TRBD1,.,TRBV28
TGTGCCAGCAGCTTGGGGGGCAGGGGCCCCTACGAGCAGTACTTC,CASSLGGRGPYEQYF,TRBJ2-7,.,.,TRBV5-4
TGTGCCATCAGTGGAGAGGGGAGGACTGAAGCTTTCTTT,CAISGEGRTEAFF,TRBJ1-1,.,.,TRBV10-3
TGTGCCAGCAGTTTATATCGGCAGGGCTACGAGCAGTACTTC,CASSLYRQGYEQYF,TRBJ2-7,.,.,TRBV28
TGTGCCAGCAGCGGGCACAGGGGGCGTAATGAAAAACTGTTTTTT,CASSGHRGRNEKLFF,TRBJ1-4,TRBD1,.,TRBV7-2
TGTGCCAGCAGTCCAGGGGACACCAGCTCCTACGAGCAGTACTTC,CASSPGDTSSYEQYF,TRBJ2-7,.,.,TRBV6-5
TGTGCCAGCTCACCGGGACTAGCGACCAATGAGCAGTTCTTC,CASSPGLATNEQFF,TRBJ2-1,TRBD2,.,TRBV18
TGTGCCAGCAGTTACTCCATCAATCAGCCCCAGCATTTT,CASSYSINQPQHF,TRBJ1-5,.,few,TRBV6-5
TGTGCCATCAGTGGCGGGAAGTCAGAGACCCAGTACTTC,CAISGGKSETQYF,TRBJ2-5,.,.,TRBV10-3
TGTGCCAGCAGCTTAGCTGAGTGGGATACGCAGTATTTT,CASSLAEWDTQYF,TRBJ2-3,.,few,TRBV11-1